The 24 T cell receptor beta chains below were found in one sample sequenced in a study of beta chain features in type 1 diabetes. Study-wide findings and caveats: Shorter TCRB CDR3s, moderately but significantly so, were found in Type 1 diabetes patients in all four CD4+ subsets.

What was sequenced were expressed TCRB transcripts, since all of the isolated RNA had been reverse transcribed. The method was immunoSEQ multiplex PCR; TCRdb's version includes in-frame clones alone and lacks a portion of them. Of 550,000 to 850,000 clones in the sample, 13% were seen once. These receptors' antigens are unknown. Source material: naive CD4+ T cells from blood. The receptors derive from a man between 18 and 29 years old with type 1 diabetes.

The rearrangement joins TRBV7-9 to TRBJ1-4; TRBD1 is a possible D gene (6 bases). Germline CDR1 SEHNR, CDR2 FQNEAQ (reference sequence). V lost 3 bases and J lost 4, with 9 bases in between. This CDR3 has 14 residues. This CDR3 reads CASSFGQLNEKLFF. CDR3 sequence (DNA): TGTGCCAGCAGCTTTGGACAGCTTAATGAAAAACTGTTTTTT.

This clone turned up a few times. The genes are TRBV21-1 and TRBJ1-4; the table's D call of TRBD1 was not tested on the DNA. TRBV21-1 is given as a pseudogene. This CDR3 has 18 amino acids. CDR3 loop: CASRPDRGPYATNEKLFF. Here the CDR3 DNA reads TGTGCCAGCAGACCCGACAGGGGGCCCTATGCAACTAATGAAAAACTGTTTTTT.

This CDR3 is CASKTGGIYEQYF. The CDR3 region has the DNA TGTGCCAGCAAGACAGGGGGCATCTACGAGCAGTACTTC. The chain couples TRBV28 to TRBJ2-7, with 10 nucleotides matching TRBD1. CDR1 is MDHEN and CDR2 is SYDVKM in the germline V gene. Germline trimming cut 7 bases from V and 3 bases from J; bases unmatched to any gene: 3. The CDR3 sequence is 13 residues long.

To note about this clone: Other DNA variants within this sample encode the same CDR3. The rearrangement uses TRBV7-9 and TRBJ1-2; 8 bases match TRBD1. Germline CDR1 and CDR2: SEHNR and FQNEAQ (reference sequence). The CDR3 has 13 residues. V shed 5 bases and J 6 bases; nucleotides not matched to a gene: 5. DNA of the CDR3: TGTGCCAGCAGCCTGCAGGGGGCGAATGGCTACACCTTC. Translation gives CASSLQGANGYTF.

The gene calls are TRBV30 and TRBJ2-5, with TRBD2 matching over 10 bases. The V segment lost 4 bases and the J segment 2 bases; nucleotides outside the gene matches: 7. CDR3 size: 15 residues. Germline V lookup: CDR1 GTSNPN, CDR2 SVGIG (reference sequence). CDR3 sequence: CAWTRGTSEQETQYF. CDR3 DNA sequence: TGTGCCTGGACGAGGGGGACTAGCGAACAAGAGACCCAGTACTTC.

J is TRBJ2-5 and V is TRBV5-1; 9 nucleotides agree with TRBD2. Trimming cost V 1 base and J 1 base; bases outside gene matches: 5. The V gene's germline CDR1 is SGHRS and CDR2 YFSETQ. The CDR3 is made up of 16 amino acids. As DNA, the CDR3 is TGCGCCAGCAGCTTGATGTCTAGCGGGGTCCAAGAGACCCAGTACTTC. As protein: CASSLMSSGVQETQYF.

V usage is TRBV2 and J usage is TRBJ2-1, with 11 bases aligning to TRBD1. V was clipped by 10 bases and J by 5 bases; unmatched bases: 7. The CDR3 has 14 residues. Germline loops: CDR1 SNHLY, CDR2 FYNNEI. CDR3 DNA: TGTGCCACCGGGGACAGGGGGTGGGACAATGAGCAGTTCTTC. This encodes CATGDRGWDNEQFF.

V is TRBV5-1 and J is TRBJ1-6; perhaps TRBD1 as D (5 bases). This CDR3 contains 15 residues. Trimming removed 0 bases from V and 2 bases from J, with 6 bases in between. Germline loops: CDR1 SGHRS, CDR2 YFSETQ. The CDR3 coding sequence is TGCGCCAGCAGCTTGGAGGGGACCTATAATTCACCCCTCCACTTT. It yields the protein CASSLEGTYNSPLHF.

The genes are TRBV7-9 and TRBJ2-3; 10 nucleotides line up with TRBD1. The CDR3 extends over 17 amino acids. V lost 2 bases and J lost 6; bases outside the gene matches: 11. Germline assignment: CDR1 SEHNR and CDR2 FQNEAQ (reference sequence). CDR3 sequence: CASSLLGPGTGDDTQYF. CDR3 nucleotide sequence: TGTGCCAGCAGCTTACTGGGCCCAGGGACAGGGGACGATACGCAGTATTTT. The full variable domain, its missing parts supplied by reference TRBV7-9 and TRBJ2-3, is DTGVSQNPRHKITKRGQNVTFRCDPISEHNRLYWYRQTLGQGPEFLTYFQNEAQLEKSRLLSDRFSAERPKGSFSTLEIQRTEQGDSAMYLCASSLLGPGTGDDTQYFGPGTRLTVL.

This chain uses TRBV13 with TRBJ2-4; TRBD2 aligns across 7 bases. The germline V gene has CDR1 PRHDT and CDR2 FYEKMQ (reference sequence). CDR3 length: 16 residues. V lost 4 bases to trimming and J lost 1 base; unmatched junction nucleotides: 7. The CDR3 DNA reads TGTGCCAGCAGCTCCCGGGGGGATTGGGCCAAAAACATTCAGTACTTC. Translation gives CASSSRGDWAKNIQYF.

The table lists this clone with a few counts. The gene calls are TRBV14 and TRBJ2-1; possible D gene TRBD1, 6 bases. CDR3 length equals 11 residues. Trimming took 1 base from V and 13 from J, leaving 8 bases between them. Germline loops: CDR1 SGHDN, CDR2 FVKESK. CDR3 coding DNA: TGTGCCAGCAGCCAAGGGGGGCCTCAGTTCTTC. Amino acids: CASSQGGPQFF.

This clone came up a few times. At one end the junction does not follow the germline gene, possibly because of a read error. The genes are TRBV20-1 and TRBJ2-4; D might be TRBD1 or TRBD2, each matching 5 bases. Germline V gene data show CDR1 as DFQATT and CDR2 as SNEGSKA (reference sequence). The CDR3 has 8 residues. The CDR3 protein is CSAMGPPF. The CDR3 bases are TGCAGTGCGATGGGACCTCCCTTC.

The chain combines TRBV28 with TRBJ2-7; D remains ambiguous. Germline CDR1 reads MDHEN; CDR2 reads SYDVKM. The V gene lost 5 bases and the J gene lost 7 bases, with 9 bases spanning the gap. CDR3 size: 11 residues. CDR3 residues: CASSTFLEQYF. The CDR3 DNA is TGTGCCAGCAGTACATTTTTGGAGCAGTACTTC. Full variable domain (rest looked up from reference TRBV28 and TRBJ2-7): DVKVTQSSRYLVKRTGEKVFLECVQDMDHENMFWYRQDPGLGLRLIYFSYDVKMKEKGDIPEGYSVSREKKERFSLILESASTNQTSMYLCASSTFLEQYFGPGTRLTVT.

The chain carries TRBV5-6 and TRBJ2-3, with TRBD1 matching over 8 bases. Germline V gene data show CDR1 as SGHDT and CDR2 as YYEEEE. This CDR3 is 13 amino acids long. J was trimmed by 4 bases and V by 7 bases; bases with no gene match: 5. CDR3 nucleotide sequence: TGTGCCAGCGGAAGGACAGGGTCAGATACGCAGTATTTT. Its translation is CASGRTGSDTQYF.

This clone appeared a few times. The gene calls are TRBV15 and TRBJ1-2; TRBD1 matches at 8 bases. Germline CDR1 LNHNV, CDR2 YYDKDF (reference sequence). Trimming cost V 0 bases and J 4 bases; bases outside gene matches: 10. The CDR3 sequence is 17 residues long. The CDR3 DNA reads TGTGCCACCAGCAGAGATTTCGCGACAGGGGATCCCTATGGCTACACCTTC. It specifies CATSRDFATGDPYGYTF. Based on the CDR3 plus reference TRBV15 and TRBJ1-2, the full variable domain is DAMVIQNPRYQVTQFGKPVTLSCSQTLNHNVMYWYQQKSSQAPKLLFHYYDKDFNNEADTPDNFQSRRPNTSFCFLDIRSPGLGDTAMYLCATSRDFATGDPYGYTFGSGTRLTVV.

This clone was observed a few times. The rearrangement links TRBV28 to TRBJ1-4; no definite D call. Germline V gene lookup returns CDR1 MDHEN and CDR2 SYDVKM. V shed 5 bases and J shed 5 bases, with 6 bases lying between them. This CDR3 spans 12 amino acids. CDR3 nucleotide sequence: TGTGCCAGCAGTCGTAACAATGAAAAACTGTTTTTT. Translated: CASSRNNEKLFF. Full variable domain (rest looked up from reference TRBV28 and TRBJ1-4): DVKVTQSSRYLVKRTGEKVFLECVQDMDHENMFWYRQDPGLGLRLIYFSYDVKMKEKGDIPEGYSVSREKKERFSLILESASTNQTSMYLCASSRNNEKLFFGSGTQLSVL.

This clone was observed a handful of times. As DNA, the CDR3 is TGTGCCAGCAGTTTTTTAACGGGAACTGAAGCTTTCTTT. It yields the protein CASSFLTGTEAFF. V is TRBV6-5 and J is TRBJ1-1; D unresolved. The CDR3 contains 13 residues. Trimming took 4 bases from V and 5 from J, leaving 11 bases between them. Germline loops: CDR1 MNHEY, CDR2 SVGAGI.

CDR3 loop: CSARDTASSYNEQFF. DNA for the CDR3: TGCAGCGCTCGGGACACAGCCAGCTCCTACAATGAGCAGTTCTTC. This chain links TRBV29-1 with TRBJ2-1; tentative D call: TRBD1 (6 bases). The CDR3 runs to 15 residues. CDR1 SQVTM and CDR2 ANQGSEA come from the germline V gene. Trimming stripped 7 bases from V and 0 bases from J, with 16 bases between.

This clone turned up a few times. This chain connects TRBV12-2 to TRBJ2-3; the listed D gene, TRBD2, was not tested against the DNA. TRBV12-2 constitutes a pseudogene. The CDR3 length is 15 residues. The CDR3 DNA is TGTGCAAGTCGCTTAGCCAGCGGGGGGACAGATACGCAGTATTTT. Its translation: CASRLASGGTDTQYF.

There are a few counts of this clone. The chain joins TRBV4-1 to TRBJ1-2; the match to TRBD1 covers 7 bases. Germline trimming cut 1 base from V and 3 bases from J; bases unmatched to any gene: 5. The CDR3 has 15 amino acids. The germline V gene encodes CDR1 MGHRA and CDR2 YSYEKL. Here the CDR3 DNA reads TGCGCCAGCAGCCAAGCCGGACAGGTTTACTATGGCTACACCTTC. It specifies CASSQAGQVYYGYTF.

The V call is TRBV7-2, the J call TRBJ2-3, with 7 bases identical to TRBD1. The CDR3 is 15 residues long. V dropped 1 base and J dropped 4; count of bases not matched to a gene: 5. CDR1 is SGHTA, CDR2 FQGNSA, per germline. The CDR3 protein is CASSLGQGFADTQYF. CDR3 nucleotide sequence: TGTGCCAGCAGCTTAGGACAGGGATTCGCAGATACGCAGTATTTT. Using reference TRBV7-2 and TRBJ2-3 for the parts outside the CDR3, the full variable domain is GAGVSQSPSNKVTEKGKDVELRCDPISGHTALYWYRQSLGQGLEFLIYFQGNSAPDKSGLPSDRFSAERTGGSVSTLTIQRTQQEDSAVYLCASSLGQGFADTQYFGPGTRLTVL.

This chain uses TRBV5-1 with TRBJ1-2; 7 bases agree with TRBD1. Germline values: CDR1 SGHRS, CDR2 YFSETQ. The CDR3 loop spans 17 amino acids. Trimming took 2 bases from V and 4 from J; bases not matched to a gene: 14. This CDR3 reads CASSFGEEQGIIYGYTF. The CDR3 DNA sequence: TGCGCCAGCAGCTTTGGGGAAGAACAGGGGATAATCTATGGCTACACCTTC.

V gene TRBV7-9 combines with J gene TRBJ2-5; 12 nucleotides agree with TRBD1. The trim removed 5 bases at V and 2 bases at J, leaving 6 bases unmatched. The CDR3 is 16 amino acids. CDR1 is SEHNR and CDR2 is FQNEAQ in the germline V gene (reference sequence). The DNA of the CDR3 is TGTGCCAGCAGCCCCGGGACAGGGGGCGGTCAAGAGACCCAGTACTTC. Protein sequence: CASSPGTGGGQETQYF.

This clone turned up a few times. This chain joins TRBV10-3 and TRBJ2-1; D is tentatively TRBD1 or TRBD2 (5 bases each). From germline, CDR1 is ENHRY and CDR2 SYGVKD. Trimming stripped 5 bases from V and 10 bases from J, with 12 bases between. CDR3 size: 12 residues. The CDR3 protein is CAISPSRDEQFF. The CDR3, as DNA: TGTGCCATCAGTCCCTCCCGGGACGAGCAGTTCTTC.